This T cell receptor (beta chain) was sequenced during a study of blood T cells in healthy people across ages. Study-level findings and limits: Higher diversity, along with more naive CD4+ cells, distinguished long-lived donors from aged donors. The study regarded diversity estimates from one million T cells as underestimates.

A second PCR of about 6 to 11 cycles used a sample-barcoded 5' primer and a J-beta primer mix. Each CDR3 protein is one row after TCRdb ran MiXCR on the 5' RACE reads. This repertoire shows roughly 1,500,000 distinct CDR3 sequences, roughly 30% found once; its top ten account for about 11%. V lost 4 bases, J lost 10 bases, and 2 bases stayed unmatched. The CDR3 loop spans 13 amino acids. Germline V gene sequence: CDR1 SGHRS, CDR2 YFSETQ. Approximately 10 milliliters was the volume of peripheral blood drawn from each donor. Total RNA, at least 5 micrograms per sample, was extracted from PBMCs. This clonotype has a count of ten or more. The target antigen is unknown.

This clonotype originated in a woman aged 25 to 39 in good health. Sequenced: blood. The V gene is TRBV5-1, the J gene TRBJ2-1, with 13 bases identical to TRBD2. Here the CDR3 DNA reads TGCGCCAGCAGCAAGGGACTAGCGGGAGAGCAGTTCTTC. Protein: CASSKGLAGEQFF.